This record concerns one T cell receptor (beta chain) sequence. Enrollment of patients from Seattle took place during active infection, with longitudinal follow-up. This CDR3 is 12 amino acids long. CDR1 GTSNPN and CDR2 SVGIG come from the germline V gene (reference sequence). This sample stems from a study of blood T cell repertoires in COVID-19. Per the study methods: For nucleated cells, counts were estimated from reference gene primer amplification. Profiled with immunoSEQ multiplex PCR; TCRdb holds only in-frame clones, not every one. For V, J and clone size, that table is used; D and trimming come from the DNA. The table has roughly 340,000 clones, 87% seen once.

The specimen was peripheral blood. V and J are TRBV30 and TRBJ1-1; D gene ambiguous. The receptor's source is a woman between 50 and 59 years old with COVID-19, enrolled during active disease. The CDR3 sequence is CGVRPGNTEAFF. The CDR3 nucleotides read TGTGGAGTAAGGCCGGGGAACACTGAAGCTTTCTTT.